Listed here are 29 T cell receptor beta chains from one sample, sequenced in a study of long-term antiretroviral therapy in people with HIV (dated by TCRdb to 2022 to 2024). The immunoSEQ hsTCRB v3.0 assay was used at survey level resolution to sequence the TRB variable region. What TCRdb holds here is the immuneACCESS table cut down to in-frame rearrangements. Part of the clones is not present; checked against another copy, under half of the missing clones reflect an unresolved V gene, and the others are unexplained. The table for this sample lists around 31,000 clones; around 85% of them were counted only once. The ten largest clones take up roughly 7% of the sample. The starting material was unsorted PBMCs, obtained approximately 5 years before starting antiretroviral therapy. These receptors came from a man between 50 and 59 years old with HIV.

CDR3 region: CASSYRTLLSYEQYF. The CDR3 nucleotides are TGTGCCAGCAGCTATCGGACCCTTCTCTCCTACGAGCAGTACTTC. V and J are TRBV7-2 and TRBJ2-7; D gene unclear. Trimming shortened V by 4 bases and J by 0 bases, and 13 bases separated the two germline ends. The CDR3 spans 15 residues. Germline CDR1 reads SGHTA; CDR2 reads FQGNSA.

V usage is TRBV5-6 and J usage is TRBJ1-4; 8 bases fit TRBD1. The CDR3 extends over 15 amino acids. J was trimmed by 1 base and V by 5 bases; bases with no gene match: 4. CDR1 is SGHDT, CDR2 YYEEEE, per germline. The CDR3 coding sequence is TGTGCCAGCAGACCCGACAGGGGAACTAATGAAAAACTGTTTTTT. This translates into CASRPDRGTNEKLFF.

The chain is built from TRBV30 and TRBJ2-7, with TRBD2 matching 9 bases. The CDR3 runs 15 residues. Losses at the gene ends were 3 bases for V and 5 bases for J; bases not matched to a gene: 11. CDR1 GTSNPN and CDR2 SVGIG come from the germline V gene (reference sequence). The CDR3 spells CAWRTKGLAGDEQYF. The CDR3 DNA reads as TGTGCCTGGAGGACAAAGGGACTAGCTGGTGACGAGCAGTACTTC.

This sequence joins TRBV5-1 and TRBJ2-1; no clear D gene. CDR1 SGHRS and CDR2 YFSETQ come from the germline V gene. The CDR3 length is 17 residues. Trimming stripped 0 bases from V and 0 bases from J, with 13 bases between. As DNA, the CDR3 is TGCGCCAGCAGCTTGGATGTACAGTTTAACTCCTACAATGAGCAGTTCTTC. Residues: CASSLDVQFNSYNEQFF. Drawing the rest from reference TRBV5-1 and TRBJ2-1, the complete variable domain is KAGVTQTPRYLIKTRGQQVTLSCSPISGHRSVSWYQQTPGQGLQFLFEYFSETQRNKGNFPGRFSGRQFSNSRSEMNVSTLELGDSALYLCASSLDVQFNSYNEQFFGPGTRLTVL.

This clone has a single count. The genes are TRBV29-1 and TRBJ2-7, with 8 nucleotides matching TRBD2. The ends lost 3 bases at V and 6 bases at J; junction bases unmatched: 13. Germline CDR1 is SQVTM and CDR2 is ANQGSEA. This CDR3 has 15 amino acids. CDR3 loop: CSVDSAGGPLAEQYF. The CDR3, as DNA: TGCAGCGTTGATTCGGCGGGAGGTCCCCTGGCCGAGCAGTACTTC.

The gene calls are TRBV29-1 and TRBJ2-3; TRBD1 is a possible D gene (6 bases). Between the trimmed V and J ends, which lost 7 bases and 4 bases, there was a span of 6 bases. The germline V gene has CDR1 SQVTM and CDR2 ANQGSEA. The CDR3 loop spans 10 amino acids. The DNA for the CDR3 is TGCAGCGGGGGGCCAGATACGCAGTATTTT. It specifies CSGGPDTQYF.

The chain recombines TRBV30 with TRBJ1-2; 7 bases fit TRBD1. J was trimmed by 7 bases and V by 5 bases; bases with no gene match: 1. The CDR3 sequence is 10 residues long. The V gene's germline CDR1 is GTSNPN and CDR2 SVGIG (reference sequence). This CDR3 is CAWYRGGYTF. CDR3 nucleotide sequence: TGTGCCTGGTACAGGGGTGGCTACACCTTC.

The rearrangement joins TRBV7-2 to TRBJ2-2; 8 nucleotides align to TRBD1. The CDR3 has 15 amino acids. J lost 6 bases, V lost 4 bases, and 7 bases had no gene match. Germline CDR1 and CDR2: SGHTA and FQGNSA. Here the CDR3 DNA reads TGTGCCAGCAGCTGGGGACAGGTTTCCTCCGGGGAGCTGTTTTTT. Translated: CASSWGQVSSGELFF.

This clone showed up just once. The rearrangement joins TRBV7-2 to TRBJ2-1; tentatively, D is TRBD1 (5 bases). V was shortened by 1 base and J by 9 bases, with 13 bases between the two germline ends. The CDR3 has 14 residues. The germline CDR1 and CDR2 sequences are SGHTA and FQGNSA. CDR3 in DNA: TGTGCCAGCAGCTTAGACCCAGGGCCGGCTGAGCAGTTCTTC. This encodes CASSLDPGPAEQFF.

The CDR3 DNA is TGTGCCTGGAGTCCAACGTCGGGACGCCTGGTTCAAAAACTGTTTTTT. Residues: CAWSPTSGRLVQKLFF. This chain uses TRBV30 with TRBJ1-4, with D tentatively TRBD1 (5 bases). Germline CDR1 is GTSNPN and CDR2 is SVGIG (reference sequence). CDR3 length: 16 residues. With 2 bases removed from V and 9 bases from J, the gap between germline ends came to 22 bases.

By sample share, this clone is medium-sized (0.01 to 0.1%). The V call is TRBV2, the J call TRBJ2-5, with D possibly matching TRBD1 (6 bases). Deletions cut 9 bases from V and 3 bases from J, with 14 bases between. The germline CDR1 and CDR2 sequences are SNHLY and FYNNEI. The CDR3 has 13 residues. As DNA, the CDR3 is TGTGCCAGTGACGGGGACACGGAAGAGACCCAGTACTTC. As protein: CASDGDTEETQYF.

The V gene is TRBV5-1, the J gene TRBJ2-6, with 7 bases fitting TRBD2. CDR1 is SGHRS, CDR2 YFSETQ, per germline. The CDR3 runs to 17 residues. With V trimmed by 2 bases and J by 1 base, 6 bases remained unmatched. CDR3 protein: CASSFWGGDSGANVLTF. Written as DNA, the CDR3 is TGCGCCAGCAGCTTTTGGGGGGGGGATTCTGGGGCCAACGTCCTGACTTTC.

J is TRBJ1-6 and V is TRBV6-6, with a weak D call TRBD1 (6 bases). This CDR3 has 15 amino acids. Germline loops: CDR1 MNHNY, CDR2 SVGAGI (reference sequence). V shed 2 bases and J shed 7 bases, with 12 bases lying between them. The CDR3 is CASSYSQGTNSPLHF. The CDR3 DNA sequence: TGTGCCAGCAGTTACAGTCAGGGGACAAATTCACCCCTCCACTTT.

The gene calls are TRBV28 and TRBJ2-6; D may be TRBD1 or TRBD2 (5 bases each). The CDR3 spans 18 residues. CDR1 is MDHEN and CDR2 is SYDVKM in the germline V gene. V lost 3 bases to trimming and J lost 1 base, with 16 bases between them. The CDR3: CASSLGWGPLSGANVLTF. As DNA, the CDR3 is TGTGCCAGCAGTTTGGGATGGGGACCGCTGTCTGGGGCCAACGTCCTGACTTTC.

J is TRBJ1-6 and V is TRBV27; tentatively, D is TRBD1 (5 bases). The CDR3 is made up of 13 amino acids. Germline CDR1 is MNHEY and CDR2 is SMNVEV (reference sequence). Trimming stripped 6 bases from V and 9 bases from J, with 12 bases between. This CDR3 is CASRLEGLSPLHF. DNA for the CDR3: TGTGCCAGCAGACTCGAGGGGCTTTCACCCCTCCACTTT.

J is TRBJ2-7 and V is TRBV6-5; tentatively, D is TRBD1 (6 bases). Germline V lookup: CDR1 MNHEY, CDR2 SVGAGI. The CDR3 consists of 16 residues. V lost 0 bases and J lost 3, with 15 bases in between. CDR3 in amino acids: CASSYSPGTPSYEQYF. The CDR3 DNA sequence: TGTGCCAGCAGTTACTCGCCAGGGACACCCAGCTACGAGCAGTACTTC.

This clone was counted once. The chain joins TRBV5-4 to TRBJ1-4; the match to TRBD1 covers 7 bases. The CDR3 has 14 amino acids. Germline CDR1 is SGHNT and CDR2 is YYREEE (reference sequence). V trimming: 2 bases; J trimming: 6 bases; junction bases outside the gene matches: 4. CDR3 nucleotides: TGTGCCAGCAGCTTTAGCCAGGGGGATGAAAAACTGTTTTTT. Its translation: CASSFSQGDEKLFF.

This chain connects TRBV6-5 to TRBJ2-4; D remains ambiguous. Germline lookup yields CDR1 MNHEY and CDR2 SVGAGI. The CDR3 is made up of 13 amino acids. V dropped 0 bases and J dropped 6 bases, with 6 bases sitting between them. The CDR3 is CASSYSTSNIQYF. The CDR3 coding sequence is TGTGCCAGCAGTTACTCGACCTCAAACATTCAGTACTTC.

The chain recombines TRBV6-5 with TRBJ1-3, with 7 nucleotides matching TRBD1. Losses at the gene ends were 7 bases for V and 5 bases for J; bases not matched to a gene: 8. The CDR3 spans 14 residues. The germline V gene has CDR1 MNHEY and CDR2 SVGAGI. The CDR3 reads CASMRDRSRNTIYF. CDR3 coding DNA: TGTGCCAGCATGCGGGACAGATCTCGAAACACCATATATTTT.

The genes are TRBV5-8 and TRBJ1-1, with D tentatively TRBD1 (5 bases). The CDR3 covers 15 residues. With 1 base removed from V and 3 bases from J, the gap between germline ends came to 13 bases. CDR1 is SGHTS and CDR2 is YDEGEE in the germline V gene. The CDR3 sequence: CASSLFRDGHTEAFF. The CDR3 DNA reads TGTGCCAGCAGCTTGTTCCGGGACGGCCACACTGAAGCTTTCTTT.

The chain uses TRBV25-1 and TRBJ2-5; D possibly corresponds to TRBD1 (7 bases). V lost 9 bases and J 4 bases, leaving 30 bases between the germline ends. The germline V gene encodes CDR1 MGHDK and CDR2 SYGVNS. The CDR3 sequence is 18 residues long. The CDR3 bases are TGTGCCAGTATCACAGGGGCTTACGGAGGGACCGGGCGAGAGACCCAGTACTTC. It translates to CASITGAYGGTGRETQYF. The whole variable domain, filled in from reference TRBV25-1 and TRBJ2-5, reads EADIYQTPRYLVIGTGKKITLECSQTMGHDKMYWYQQDPGMELHLIHYSYGVNSTEKGDLSSESTVSRIRTEHFPLTLESARPSHTSQYLCASITGAYGGTGRETQYFGPGTRLLVL.

CDR3 protein: CASQIGSYGYTF. The CDR3 bases are TGTGCCAGCCAAATCGGGAGCTATGGCTACACCTTC. The chain carries TRBV6-1 and TRBJ1-2; no clear D. The V gene lost 8 bases and the J gene lost 4 bases, with 11 bases spanning the gap. Germline CDR1 MNHNS, CDR2 SASEGT. The CDR3 spans 12 residues.

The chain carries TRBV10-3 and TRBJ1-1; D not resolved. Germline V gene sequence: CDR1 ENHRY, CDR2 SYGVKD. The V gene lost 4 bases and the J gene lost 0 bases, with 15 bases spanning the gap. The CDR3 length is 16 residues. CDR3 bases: TGTGCCATCAGTGGACCCGGTGGACGGGTGAACACTGAAGCTTTCTTT. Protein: CAISGPGGRVNTEAFF.

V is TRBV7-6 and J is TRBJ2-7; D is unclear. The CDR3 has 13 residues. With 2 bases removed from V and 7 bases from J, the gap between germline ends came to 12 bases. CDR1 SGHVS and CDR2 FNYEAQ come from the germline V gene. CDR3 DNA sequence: TGTGCCAGCAGCTTACTATGGCAACCAGAGCAGTACTTC. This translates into CASSLLWQPEQYF. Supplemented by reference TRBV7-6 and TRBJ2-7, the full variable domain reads GAGVSQSPRYKVTKRGQDVALRCDPISGHVSLYWYRQALGQGPEFLTYFNYEAQQDKSGLPNDRFSAERPEGSISTLTIQRTEQRDSAMYRCASSLLWQPEQYFGPGTRLTVT.

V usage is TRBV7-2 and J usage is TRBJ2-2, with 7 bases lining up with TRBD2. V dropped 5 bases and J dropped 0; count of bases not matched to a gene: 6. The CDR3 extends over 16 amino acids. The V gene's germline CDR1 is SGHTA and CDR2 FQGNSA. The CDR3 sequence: CASSTRGGTNTGELFF. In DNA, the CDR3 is TGTGCCAGCAGCACCCGGGGAGGGACGAACACCGGGGAGCTGTTTTTT.

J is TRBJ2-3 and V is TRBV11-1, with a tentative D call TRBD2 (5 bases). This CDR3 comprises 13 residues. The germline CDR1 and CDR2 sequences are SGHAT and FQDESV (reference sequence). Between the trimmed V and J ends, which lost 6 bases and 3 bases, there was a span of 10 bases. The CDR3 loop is CASRPTITDTQYF. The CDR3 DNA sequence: TGTGCCAGCAGACCGACTATAACAGATACGCAGTATTTT.

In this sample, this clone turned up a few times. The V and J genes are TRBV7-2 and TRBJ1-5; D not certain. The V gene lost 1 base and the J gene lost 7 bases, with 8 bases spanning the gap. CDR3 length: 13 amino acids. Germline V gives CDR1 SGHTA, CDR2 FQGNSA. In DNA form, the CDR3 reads TGTGCCAGCAGCTTAGTGGGTCAGCAGCCCCAGCATTTT. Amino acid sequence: CASSLVGQQPQHF.

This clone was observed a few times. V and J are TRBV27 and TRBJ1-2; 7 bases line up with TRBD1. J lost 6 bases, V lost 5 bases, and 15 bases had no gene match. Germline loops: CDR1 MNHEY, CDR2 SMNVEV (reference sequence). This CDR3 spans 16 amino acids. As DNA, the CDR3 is TGTGCCAGCAGTCCTGGGACAGCTGTTTCGGTGAATGGCTACACCTTC. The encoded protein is CASSPGTAVSVNGYTF.

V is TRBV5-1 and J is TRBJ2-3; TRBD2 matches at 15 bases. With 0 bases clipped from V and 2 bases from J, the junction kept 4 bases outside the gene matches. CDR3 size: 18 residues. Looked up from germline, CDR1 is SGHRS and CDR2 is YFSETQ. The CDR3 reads CASSLGGLAGGTTDTQYF. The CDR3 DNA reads TGCGCCAGCAGCTTGGGCGGACTAGCGGGAGGGACCACAGATACGCAGTATTTT.